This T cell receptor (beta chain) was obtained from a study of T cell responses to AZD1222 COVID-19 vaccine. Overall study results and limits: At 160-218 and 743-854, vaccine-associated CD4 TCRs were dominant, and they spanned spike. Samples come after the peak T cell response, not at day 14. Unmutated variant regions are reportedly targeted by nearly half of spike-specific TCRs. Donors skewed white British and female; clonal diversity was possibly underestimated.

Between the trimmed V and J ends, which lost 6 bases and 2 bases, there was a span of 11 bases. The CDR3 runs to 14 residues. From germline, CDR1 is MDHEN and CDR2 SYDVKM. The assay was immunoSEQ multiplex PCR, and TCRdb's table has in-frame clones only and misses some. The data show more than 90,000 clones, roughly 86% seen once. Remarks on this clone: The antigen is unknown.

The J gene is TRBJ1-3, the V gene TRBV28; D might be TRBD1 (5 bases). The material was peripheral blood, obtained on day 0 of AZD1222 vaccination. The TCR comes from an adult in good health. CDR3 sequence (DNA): TGTGCCAGCAGGCGGGGGGATCCTGGAAACACCATATATTTT. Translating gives CASRRGDPGNTIYF.